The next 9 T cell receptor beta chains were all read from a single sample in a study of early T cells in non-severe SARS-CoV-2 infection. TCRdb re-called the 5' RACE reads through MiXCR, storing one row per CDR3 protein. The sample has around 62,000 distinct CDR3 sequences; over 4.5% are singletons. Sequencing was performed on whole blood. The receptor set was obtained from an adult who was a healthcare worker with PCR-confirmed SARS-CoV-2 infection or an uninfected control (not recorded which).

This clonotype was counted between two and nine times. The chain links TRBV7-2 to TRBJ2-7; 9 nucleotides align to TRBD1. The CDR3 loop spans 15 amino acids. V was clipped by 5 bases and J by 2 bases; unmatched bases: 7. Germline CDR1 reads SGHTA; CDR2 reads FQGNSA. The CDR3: CASSPGQGTTYEQYF. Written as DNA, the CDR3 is TGTGCCAGCAGCCCAGGACAGGGGACTACCTACGAGCAGTACTTC.

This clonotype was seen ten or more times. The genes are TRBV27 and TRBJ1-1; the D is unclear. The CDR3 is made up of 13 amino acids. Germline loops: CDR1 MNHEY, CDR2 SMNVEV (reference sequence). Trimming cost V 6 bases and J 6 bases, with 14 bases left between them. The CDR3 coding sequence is TGTGCCAGCAGGCTGGGGAATAACGCTGAAGCTTTCTTT. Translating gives CASRLGNNAEAFF.

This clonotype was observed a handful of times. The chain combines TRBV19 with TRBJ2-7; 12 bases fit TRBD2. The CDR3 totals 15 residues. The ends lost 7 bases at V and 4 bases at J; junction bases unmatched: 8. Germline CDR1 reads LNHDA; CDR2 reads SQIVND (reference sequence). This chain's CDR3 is CASKRTGTSGYEQYF. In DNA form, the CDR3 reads TGTGCCAGTAAAAGGACAGGGACTAGCGGGTACGAGCAGTACTTC.

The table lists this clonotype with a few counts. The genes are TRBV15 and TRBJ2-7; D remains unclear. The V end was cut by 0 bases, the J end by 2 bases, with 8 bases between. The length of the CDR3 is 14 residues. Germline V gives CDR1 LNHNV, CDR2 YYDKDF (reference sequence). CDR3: CATSRDRSTYEQYF. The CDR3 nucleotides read TGTGCCACCAGCAGAGATCGCAGCACCTACGAGCAGTACTTC.

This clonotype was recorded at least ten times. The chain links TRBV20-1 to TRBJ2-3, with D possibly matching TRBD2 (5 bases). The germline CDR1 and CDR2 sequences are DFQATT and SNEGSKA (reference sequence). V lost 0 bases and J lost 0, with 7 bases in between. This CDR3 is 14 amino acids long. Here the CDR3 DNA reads TGCAGTGCTAGAGATGGCGGGAGCACAGATACGCAGTATTTT. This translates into CSARDGGSTDTQYF.

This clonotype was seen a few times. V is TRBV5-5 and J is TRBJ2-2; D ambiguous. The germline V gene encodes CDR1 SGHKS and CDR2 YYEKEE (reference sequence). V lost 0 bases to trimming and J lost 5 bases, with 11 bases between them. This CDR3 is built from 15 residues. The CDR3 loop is CASSLDSPQTGELFF. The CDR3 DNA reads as TGTGCCAGCAGCTTGGACAGCCCTCAGACCGGGGAGCTGTTTTTT.

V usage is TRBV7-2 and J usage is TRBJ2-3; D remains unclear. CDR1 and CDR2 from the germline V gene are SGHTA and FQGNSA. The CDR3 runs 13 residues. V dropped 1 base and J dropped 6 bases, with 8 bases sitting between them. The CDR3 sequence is CASSLVEWDTQYF. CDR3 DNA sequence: TGTGCCAGCAGCTTAGTCGAGTGGGATACGCAGTATTTT.

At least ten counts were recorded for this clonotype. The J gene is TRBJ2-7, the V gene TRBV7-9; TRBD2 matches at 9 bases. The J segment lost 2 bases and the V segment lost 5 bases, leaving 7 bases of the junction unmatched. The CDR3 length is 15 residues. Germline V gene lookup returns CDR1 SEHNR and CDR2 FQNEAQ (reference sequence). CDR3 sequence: CASSPRLADPYEQYF. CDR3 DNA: TGTGCCAGCAGCCCTAGACTAGCGGACCCCTACGAGCAGTACTTC.

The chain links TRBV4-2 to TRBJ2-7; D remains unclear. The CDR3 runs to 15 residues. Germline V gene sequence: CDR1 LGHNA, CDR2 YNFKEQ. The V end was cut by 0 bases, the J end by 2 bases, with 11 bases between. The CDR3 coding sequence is TGTGCCAGCAGCCAAGATGATCGAAGGACCTACGAGCAGTACTTC. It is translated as CASSQDDRRTYEQYF.